This TCR beta chain was observed in a study of T cell responses to AZD1222 COVID-19 vaccine. Background on the study: Analyses pooled second doses at about 4 or about 12 weeks. Study-level results: Across the whole spike, CD4 TCRs peaked at regions 160-218 and 743-854. Donors skewed white British and female; clonal diversity was possibly underestimated.

The CDR3 contains 14 residues. Germline lookup yields CDR1 MGHRA and CDR2 YSYEKL. Between the trimmed V and J ends, which lost 3 bases and 7 bases, there was a span of 13 bases. Using immunoSEQ multiplex PCR, the repertoire was profiled, and TCRdb retains in-frame clones only, with some absent. Among about 100,000 clones listed, 88% were seen once. In regard to this clone: Its antigen remains unknown.

Sequenced here: peripheral blood, sampled on day 0 of AZD1222 vaccination. This receptor was identified in an adult in good health. This chain joins TRBV4-1 and TRBJ2-1; D unclear. CDR3 nucleotides: TGCGCCAGCAGCCATCCGGGCCCGGGTAATGAGCAGTTCTTC. Its translation: CASSHPGPGNEQFF.